Below are 3 T cell receptor beta chains sequenced from a single sample in a study of prognosis after radiotherapy for stage I lung cancer. Multiplex PCR in two rounds served to amplify TCR beta CDR3 from genomic DNA. Amplification in first-round PCR relied on primers specific to each TRBV and TRBJ gene. TCRdb independently ran MiXCR on the multiplex PCR reads; one entry per CDR3 protein. The table has over 10,000 distinct CDR3 sequences, around 48% seen once; the top ten hold 25% to 35%. The sequences come from PBMCs, collected before or after stereotactic body radiation therapy (not recorded which). All receptors derive from a donor older than 45 with non-small cell lung cancer.

This clonotype is medium-sized within its sample. The rearrangement uses TRBV24-1 and TRBJ2-2; D is perhaps TRBD2 (5 bases). Trimming removed 6 bases from V and 4 bases from J, with 5 bases in between. The germline CDR1 and CDR2 sequences are KGHDR and SFDVKD. The CDR3 spans 12 residues. Written as DNA, the CDR3 is TGTGCCACCAGTCGGGGCACCGGGGAGCTGTTTTTT. Its protein is CATSRGTGELFF.

This clonotype is a singleton in its sample. V gene TRBV7-9 combines with J gene TRBJ2-7; D not certain. The CDR3 is made up of 15 amino acids. Germline assignment: CDR1 SEHNR and CDR2 FQNEAQ (reference sequence). The germline V and J ends were trimmed by 1 base and 9 bases, with 19 bases remaining between them. CDR3 residues: CASSLVRAYSNVQYF. CDR3 DNA sequence: TGTGCCAGCAGCTTAGTTCGGGCGTACAGTAACGTGCAGTACTTC. The variable domain in full, completed from reference TRBV7-9 and TRBJ2-7, reads DTGVSQNPRHKITKRGQNVTFRCDPISEHNRLYWYRQTLGQGPEFLTYFQNEAQLEKSRLLSDRFSAERPKGSFSTLEIQRTEQGDSAMYLCASSLVRAYSNVQYFGPGTRLTVT.

This clonotype is termed medium-sized. J is TRBJ1-2 and V is TRBV6-1; possible D gene TRBD1, 5 bases. Looked up from germline, CDR1 is MNHNS and CDR2 is SASEGT. There are 15 residues in the CDR3. Trimming shortened V by 6 bases and J by 0 bases, and 14 bases separated the two germline ends. The CDR3 nucleotides read TGTGCCAGCAGACAGGCAGGGAGAACTAACTATGGCTACACCTTC. Its protein is CASRQAGRTNYGYTF.